A single sample gave rise to the 5 T cell receptor beta chains below, sequenced in a study of cytomegalovirus exposure and HLA in healthy donors. PCR amplification relied on 60 Vbeta primers (plus 13 Jbeta primers). Produced via immunoSEQ multiplex PCR; TCRdb's table is partial and in-frame only. The table has 95,000 to 100,000 clones, around 79% seen once. The specimen was PBMCs. The receptor set was obtained from a woman between 35 and 50 years old in good health and CMV-seronegative.

The V call is TRBV9, the J call TRBJ2-1; 8 bases match TRBD2. CDR3 length equals 15 residues. Germline V gene sequence: CDR1 SGDLS, CDR2 YYNGEE. The trim removed 3 bases at V and 1 base at J, leaving 3 bases unmatched. This CDR3 is CASSEAGASYNEQFF. CDR3 DNA sequence: TGTGCCAGCAGCGAAGCGGGGGCTTCCTACAATGAGCAGTTCTTC.

V usage is TRBV7-9 and J usage is TRBJ2-7; TRBD1 aligns across 10 bases. Trimming removed 5 bases from V and 2 bases from J; junction bases left unmatched: 9. The CDR3 runs to 16 residues. CDR1 is SEHNR and CDR2 is FQNEAQ in the germline V gene (reference sequence). The CDR3 loop reads CASSPPRQGAAYEQYF. CDR3 nucleotide sequence: TGTGCCAGCAGCCCCCCAAGACAGGGGGCTGCCTACGAGCAGTACTTC.

The V call is TRBV7-9, the J call TRBJ2-1; D not certain. The V gene lost 6 bases and the J gene lost 9 bases, with 12 bases spanning the gap. The CDR3 covers 12 residues. CDR1 and CDR2 (germline): SEHNR, FQNEAQ (reference sequence). CDR3 residues: CASSSTPSEQFF. In DNA, the CDR3 is TGTGCCAGCAGTTCCACTCCTTCTGAGCAGTTCTTC. The entire variable domain, with the rest obtained from reference TRBV7-9 and TRBJ2-1, is as follows: DTGVSQNPRHKITKRGQNVTFRCDPISEHNRLYWYRQTLGQGPEFLTYFQNEAQLEKSRLLSDRFSAERPKGSFSTLEIQRTEQGDSAMYLCASSSTPSEQFFGPGTRLTVL.

The chain is built from TRBV13 and TRBJ2-3, with a possible D match to TRBD1 (5 bases). Trimming shortened V by 2 bases and J by 10 bases, and 16 bases separated the two germline ends. Germline V gene sequence: CDR1 PRHDT, CDR2 FYEKMQ (reference sequence). The CDR3 loop spans 14 amino acids. CDR3 coding DNA: TGTGCCAGCAGCTTACGGCAGGGCGTTGGAGCGCAGTATTTT. Translation gives CASSLRQGVGAQYF.

The rearrangement links TRBV4-1 to TRBJ2-7, with a weak D call TRBD2 (5 bases). This CDR3 is 17 amino acids long. The germline gives CDR1 MGHRA, CDR2 YSYEKL. Trimming shortened V by 5 bases and J by 1 base, and 21 bases separated the two germline ends. The CDR3, as DNA: TGCGCCAGCAGCTCCCCCCGAGGGCACGCCCCGTCCTACGAGCAGTACTTC. Residues: CASSSPRGHAPSYEQYF.